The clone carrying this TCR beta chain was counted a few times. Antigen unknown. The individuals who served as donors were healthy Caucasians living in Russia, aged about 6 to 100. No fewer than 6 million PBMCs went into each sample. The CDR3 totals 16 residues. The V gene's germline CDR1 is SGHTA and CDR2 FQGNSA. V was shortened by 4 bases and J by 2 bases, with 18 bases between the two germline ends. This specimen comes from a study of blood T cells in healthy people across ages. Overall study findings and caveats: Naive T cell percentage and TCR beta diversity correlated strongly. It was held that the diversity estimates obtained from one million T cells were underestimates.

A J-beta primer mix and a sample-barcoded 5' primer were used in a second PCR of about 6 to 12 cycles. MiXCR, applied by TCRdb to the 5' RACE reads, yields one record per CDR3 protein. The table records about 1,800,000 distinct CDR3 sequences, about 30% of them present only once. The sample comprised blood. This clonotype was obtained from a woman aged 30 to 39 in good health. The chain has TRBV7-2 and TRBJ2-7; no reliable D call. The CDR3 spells CASSSPRGERAYEQYF. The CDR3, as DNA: TGTGCCAGCAGCTCGCCCAGAGGAGAGAGAGCCTACGAGCAGTACTTC.